These T cell receptor beta chains were read from a single sample in a study of blood T cell repertoires in COVID-19. Assay used: immunoSEQ multiplex PCR; TCRdb lists only in-frame clones, some missing. The repertoire consists of over 200,000 clones, with roughly 87% occurring once and the leading ten covering about 1.9%. The source material was peripheral blood. These TCRs come from a man in his forties with active or convalescent COVID-19. Both conserved end residues are part of each CDR3. D genes are given only for firm matches. Only part of the rows carry a size: once, few, many, or a class if the clone is expanded.

d_gene,abundance,v_gene,j_gene,CDR3aa,CDR3nt
-,-,TRBV21-1,TRBJ1-2,CASSKVWRGLGYGYTF,TGTGCCAGCAGCAAAGTATGGAGGGGCTTAGGCTATGGCTACACCTTC
-,-,TRBV20-1,TRBJ1-2,CSASWAAPNYGYTF,TGCAGTGCTAGTTGGGCAGCTCCCAACTATGGCTACACCTTC
TRBD2,-,TRBV19,TRBJ2-7,CASSIEPGLFPYEQYF,TGTGCCAGTAGTATAGAGCCGGGACTATTCCCCTACGAGCAGTACTTC
TRBD1,-,TRBV7-9,TRBJ1-2,CASSWTDLGQGNYGYTF,TGTGCCAGCAGCTGGACAGACTTGGGACAGGGGAACTATGGCTACACCTTC
-,-,TRBV6-6,TRBJ1-5,CASTSGGTGNQPQHF,TGTGCCAGCACCTCCGGGGGTACGGGCAATCAGCCCCAGCATTTT
TRBD1,-,TRBV27,TRBJ1-2,CASSPRTGEESYTF,TGTGCCAGCAGTCCTAGGACAGGGGAGGAGAGCTACACCTTC
TRBD1,-,TRBV14,TRBJ2-2,CASSRTGTTGELFF,TGTGCCAGCAGCCGGACAGGGACCACCGGGGAGCTGTTTTTT
TRBD1,-,TRBV13,TRBJ2-3,CASSLAQGLSDTQYF,TGTGCCAGCAGCTTGGCACAGGGGCTTTCAGATACGCAGTATTTT
TRBD1,-,TRBV2,TRBJ1-4,CASRLTGGDEKLFF,TGTGCCAGCAGATTGACAGGGGGAGATGAAAAACTGTTTTTT
TRBD2,-,TRBV27,TRBJ2-7,CASSLREGPYEQYF,TGTGCCAGCAGTTTAAGGGAGGGACCATACGAGCAGTACTTC
TRBD1,-,TRBV5-1,TRBJ1-2,CASSLYGTATGYTF,TGCGCCAGCAGCTTGTACGGGACAGCCACCGGCTACACCTTC
TRBD2,-,TRBV28,TRBJ2-7,CASGTGTSGYEQYF,TGTGCCAGCGGCACCGGGACTAGCGGCTACGAGCAGTACTTC
TRBD2,-,TRBV27,TRBJ2-3,CASTSGAGLSTDTQYF,TGTGCCAGCACCTCCGGAGCGGGACTCAGCACAGATACGCAGTATTTT
TRBD2,-,TRBV11-2,TRBJ2-3,CASSLDQFSGRTDTQYF,TGTGCCAGCAGCTTAGATCAATTTAGCGGGAGAACAGATACGCAGTATTTT
TRBD2,-,TRBV5-1,TRBJ2-1,CASSLSGLALDEQFF,TGCGCCAGCAGCTTGTCCGGACTAGCTTTGGATGAGCAGTTCTTC
-,-,TRBV6-5,TRBJ1-5,CASSYVRSNQPQHF,TGTGCCAGCAGTTACGTGAGAAGCAATCAGCCCCAGCATTTT
-,-,TRBV10-2,TRBJ2-7,CASSETGGVTYEQYF,TGCGCCAGCAGTGAGACAGGCGGGGTTACCTACGAGCAGTACTTC
TRBD1,-,TRBV7-3,TRBJ1-2,CASSSSGTGNGYTF,TGTGCCAGCAGCTCCTCCGGGACAGGGAATGGCTACACCTTC
-,-,TRBV30,TRBJ2-7,CAWRLNPGNEQYF,TGTGCCTGGAGATTGAACCCAGGGAACGAGCAGTACTTC
-,once,TRBV7-2,TRBJ2-7,CASSLEGPGSYEQYF,TGTGCCAGCAGCTTAGAGGGTCCGGGATCCTACGAGCAGTACTTC
-,-,TRBV27,TRBJ1-2,CASSLTDRNYGYTF,TGTGCCAGCAGTTTAACCGACAGGAACTATGGCTACACCTTC
TRBD1,-,TRBV10-2,TRBJ1-1,CASSVPGTANTEAFF,TGCGCCAGCAGTGTTCCCGGGACAGCAAACACTGAAGCTTTCTTT
-,-,TRBV7-2,TRBJ1-2,CASSSGESYGYTF,TGTGCCAGCAGCTCGGGTGAGAGCTATGGCTACACCTTC
-,-,TRBV28,TRBJ1-2,CASSLAMNYGYTF,TGTGCCAGCAGTCTTGCTATGAACTATGGCTACACCTTC
-,few,TRBV7-9,TRBJ2-7,CASRAYEQYF,TGTGCCAGCAGGGCTTACGAGCAGTACTTC
TRBD2,-,TRBV12-5,TRBJ2-7,CASGLVLAGAAHEQYF,TGTGCTAGTGGTTTGGTACTAGCGGGAGCCGCTCACGAGCAGTACTTC
TRBD2,-,TRBV27,TRBJ2-3,CASSSLAGVADTQYF,TGTGCCAGCAGCTCACTAGCGGGAGTTGCAGATACGCAGTATTTT
-,-,TRBV3-1/TRBV3-2,TRBJ2-7,CASSQDKNQAYEQYF,TGTGCCAGCAGCCAAGATAAGAATCAGGCCTACGAGCAGTACTTC
TRBD2,-,TRBV12-5,TRBJ2-1,CASGIKTSGDDNEQFF,TGTGCTAGTGGTATCAAGACTAGCGGGGATGACAATGAGCAGTTCTTC
-,once,TRBV11-2,TRBJ1-1,CASSLWGGRNTEAFF,TGTGCCAGCAGCTTATGGGGGGGACGGAACACTGAAGCTTTCTTT
TRBD2,-,TRBV28,TRBJ2-7,CATSGGYQGQQYF,TGTGCCACCTCGGGAGGGTATCAAGGGCAGCAGTACTTC
-,-,TRBV20-1,TRBJ1-1,CSGQMNTEAFF,TGCAGTGGTCAGATGAACACTGAAGCTTTCTTT
TRBD2,-,TRBV9,TRBJ2-3,CASSVVGGRATDTQYF,TGTGCCAGCAGCGTAGTCGGCGGGAGGGCCACAGATACGCAGTATTTT
-,-,TRBV19,TRBJ1-1,CASGQVGGNTEAFF,TGTGCCTCCGGGCAGGTGGGGGGGAACACTGAAGCTTTCTTT
TRBD2,-,TRBV29-1,TRBJ2-1,CSVRTSGQLIYNEQFF,TGCAGCGTCAGGACTAGCGGGCAACTTATTTACAATGAGCAGTTCTTC
-,-,TRBV5-1,TRBJ2-2,CASSLGHQTGELFF,TGCGCCAGCAGCTTGGGGCACCAGACCGGGGAGCTGTTTTTT
-,few,TRBV7-8,TRBJ1-5,CASSLGGNNQPQHF,TGTGCCAGCTCCCTGGGGGGTAATAATCAGCCCCAGCATTTT
-,-,TRBV11-1,TRBJ1-6,CASSTRGYNSPLHF,TGTGCCAGCAGCACCCGGGGCTATAATTCACCCCTCCACTTT
TRBD2,-,TRBV27,TRBJ2-7,CASSLASGGPLEQYF,TGTGCCAGCAGTCTTGCTAGCGGGGGCCCACTCGAGCAGTACTTC
TRBD1,-,TRBV19,TRBJ1-1,CASQRWDRDTEAFF,TGTGCCAGTCAGAGGTGGGACAGGGACACTGAAGCTTTCTTT
TRBD2,-,TRBV6-2/TRBV6-3,TRBJ2-1,CASSLGASGSEEQFF,TGTGCCAGCAGCCTTGGGGCTAGCGGGAGTGAAGAGCAGTTCTTC
-,once,TRBV12-3/TRBV12-4,TRBJ1-1,CASSLDTEAFF,TGTGCCAGCAGCCTAGACACTGAAGCTTTCTTT
TRBD1,-,TRBV28,TRBJ1-2,CASSFPGQGDFGYTF,TGTGCCAGCAGTTTTCCGGGACAGGGTGACTTTGGCTACACCTTC
TRBD1,-,TRBV24-1,TRBJ1-5,CATSDPRQGAGNQPQHF,TGTGCCACCAGTGATCCAAGACAGGGGGCTGGCAATCAGCCCCAGCATTTT
-,-,TRBV3-1/TRBV3-2,TRBJ1-2,CASSPLGQINYGYTF,TGTGCCAGCAGCCCACTTGGACAGATTAACTATGGCTACACCTTC
TRBD1,-,TRBV10-1,TRBJ2-7,CASTASGTGAYEQYF,TGCGCCAGCACCGCCTCCGGGACAGGGGCCTACGAGCAGTACTTC
TRBD1,once,TRBV5-1,TRBJ2-5,CASSNRGSETQYF,TGCGCCAGCAGCAACAGGGGGAGTGAGACCCAGTACTTC
TRBD2,-,TRBV7-3,TRBJ2-1,CASSPRGGRYNEQFF,TGTGCCAGCAGCCCCCGCGGCGGGAGGTATAATGAGCAGTTCTTC
-,once,TRBV28,TRBJ1-1,CASSSRNHPNTEAFF,TGTGCCAGCAGTTCGAGAAATCATCCGAACACTGAAGCTTTCTTT
-,once,TRBV7-9,TRBJ2-2,CASSPLSGDHGELFF,TGTGCCAGCAGCCCCCTGTCGGGGGATCACGGGGAGCTGTTTTTT
-,-,TRBV6-5,TRBJ1-3,CASSYDGVSGNTIYF,TGTGCCAGCAGTTATGACGGGGTCTCTGGAAACACCATATATTTT
TRBD1,few,TRBV6-4,TRBJ1-1,CASRADRESTEAFF,TGTGCCAGCAGGGCGGACAGGGAGAGCACTGAAGCTTTCTTT